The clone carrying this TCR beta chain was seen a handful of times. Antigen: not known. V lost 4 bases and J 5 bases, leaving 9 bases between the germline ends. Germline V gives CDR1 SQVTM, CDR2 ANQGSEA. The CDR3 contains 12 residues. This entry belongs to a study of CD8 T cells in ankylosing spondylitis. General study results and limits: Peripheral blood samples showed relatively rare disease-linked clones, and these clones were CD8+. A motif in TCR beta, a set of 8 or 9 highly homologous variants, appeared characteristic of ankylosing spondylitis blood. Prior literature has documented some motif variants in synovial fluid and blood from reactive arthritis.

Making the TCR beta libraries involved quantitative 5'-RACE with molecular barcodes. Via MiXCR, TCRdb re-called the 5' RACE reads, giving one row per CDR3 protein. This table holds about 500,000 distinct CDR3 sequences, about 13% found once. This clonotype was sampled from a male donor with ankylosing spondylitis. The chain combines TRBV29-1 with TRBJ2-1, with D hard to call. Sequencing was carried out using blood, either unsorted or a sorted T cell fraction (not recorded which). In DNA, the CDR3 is TGCAGCGTTGGGCCGGGCCACAATGAGCAGTTCTTC. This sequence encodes CSVGPGHNEQFF.